This T cell receptor beta chain was retrieved from a study of blood T cell repertoires in COVID-19. For the study at large: The United States, Italy and Spain provided the acute and convalescent COVID-19 samples.

Germline CDR1 DFQATT, CDR2 SNEGSKA (reference sequence). Deletions cut 3 bases from V and 2 bases from J, with 14 bases between. This CDR3 has 14 amino acids. This clone was picked up a small number of times. Original data processing: Amplification with reference gene primers provided the estimates of nucleated cell counts. TCRdb keeps only in-frame clones here, not all; method: immunoSEQ multiplex PCR. V, J and clone size reflect that table, while D and trimming were determined from the DNA. The sample holds 15,000 or so clones; less than 90% are singletons and the top ten take 30% to 35%. Material: peripheral blood. This receptor was taken from a woman at least 80 years old with COVID-19, enrolled during active disease. V and J are TRBV20-1 and TRBJ2-7; the D gene is possibly TRBD1 (6 bases). CDR3 nucleotides: TGCAGTGCTAGTAAGGGGGTCGGAGCCTACGAGCAGTACTTC. As protein: CSASKGVGAYEQYF.